Presented here are 27 T cell receptor beta chains from one specimen sequenced in a study of control samples from healthy donors and cancer patients. TCRdb's table, derived via immunoSEQ multiplex PCR, lists solely in-frame clones and lacks some. Here the sample spans 190,000 or so clones, over 85% being singletons. Material: blood. Source of these receptors: a man between 18 and 29 years old in good health.

In DNA form, the CDR3 reads TGTGCCATCAAGGCGGACACTTCCTACGAGCAGTACTTC. Residues: CAIKADTSYEQYF. The V call is TRBV10-3, the J call TRBJ2-7, with D perhaps matching TRBD1 (5 bases). The V and J ends lost 7 bases and 1 base respectively, with 11 bases between them. The CDR3 runs 13 residues. Germline V gene sequence: CDR1 ENHRY, CDR2 SYGVKD.

The chain has TRBV9 and TRBJ2-7; 7 bases are shared with TRBD1. Germline V gene data show CDR1 as SGDLS and CDR2 as YYNGEE. With V trimmed by 3 bases and J by 1 base, 10 bases remained unmatched. This CDR3 contains 16 residues. The DNA for the CDR3 is TGTGCCAGCAGCGCCAGTCCGGGACAGAATTCCTACGAGCAGTACTTC. Residues: CASSASPGQNSYEQYF.

The CDR3 reads CASSPSFWGEQYF. The CDR3 DNA reads as TGTGCCAGCAGCCCGTCCTTTTGGGGCGAGCAGTACTTC. The chain couples TRBV3-1 (or the pseudogene TRBV3-2) to TRBJ2-7; the D is unclear. The V end lost 4 bases, the J end lost 6 bases, and 13 bases lay between the germline ends. Germline CDR1 is LGHDT and CDR2 is YNNKEL (reference sequence). This CDR3 spans 13 amino acids.

The chain combines TRBV20-1 with TRBJ1-1, with a weak D call TRBD1 (5 bases). V dropped 5 bases and J dropped 4 bases, with 8 bases sitting between them. There are 11 residues in the CDR3. Germline V lookup: CDR1 DFQATT, CDR2 SNEGSKA (reference sequence). The CDR3 nucleotides read TGCAGTGCTTTCGGGGGCACTGAAGCTTTCTTT. It encodes CSAFGGTEAFF.

J is TRBJ2-1 and V is TRBV5-1; D not certain. Germline CDR1 reads SGHRS; CDR2 reads YFSETQ. The CDR3 totals 13 residues. Between the trimmed V and J ends, which lost 0 bases and 7 bases, there was a span of 8 bases. The DNA for the CDR3 is TGCGCCAGCAGCTTGGTCGGTCTGAATGAGCAGTTCTTC. Encoded protein: CASSLVGLNEQFF.

The V call is TRBV29-1, the J call TRBJ2-1; D gene ambiguous. The CDR3 runs 11 residues. Trimming cost V 5 bases and J 6 bases, with 8 bases left between them. CDR1 is SQVTM, CDR2 ANQGSEA, per germline. CDR3 DNA: TGCAGCGTTAGCAGGTCCAATGAGCAGTTCTTC. Protein: CSVSRSNEQFF.

The V and J genes are TRBV6-1 and TRBJ2-3; TRBD1 aligns across 7 bases. CDR1 is MNHNS and CDR2 is SASEGT in the germline V gene. CDR3 length: 16 residues. Trimming cost V 3 bases and J 0 bases; bases outside gene matches: 6. This CDR3 is CASSDWTGSSTDTQYF. Here the CDR3 DNA reads TGTGCCAGCAGTGACTGGACAGGATCAAGCACAGATACGCAGTATTTT.

The genes are TRBV14 and TRBJ2-2, with 7 bases that match TRBD1. The CDR3 has 14 residues. V shed 4 bases and J 4 bases; nucleotides not matched to a gene: 3. Germline V gives CDR1 SGHDN, CDR2 FVKESK. DNA for the CDR3: TGTGCCAGCAGCCGGGACAGAATCACCGGGGAGCTGTTTTTT. Protein product: CASSRDRITGELFF.

The chain uses TRBV5-1 and TRBJ2-2; no firm D call. V gave up 1 base and J gave up 1 base, with 2 bases separating them. Germline V lookup: CDR1 SGHRS, CDR2 YFSETQ. The CDR3 contains 13 residues. The CDR3 bases are TGCGCCAGCAGCTTGTTGAACACCGGGGAGCTGTTTTTT. Translated, it gives CASSLLNTGELFF.

About this clone itself: Other DNA sequences in this specimen translate into the identical CDR3. The J gene is TRBJ1-1, the V gene TRBV2, with D possibly being TRBD1 (6 bases). The germline V and J ends were trimmed by 3 bases and 4 bases, with 9 bases remaining between them. In germline, CDR1 is SNHLY, CDR2 FYNNEI. The CDR3 sequence is 13 residues long. The CDR3 DNA reads as TGTGCCAGCAGTGAGGAAGGGGGCACTGAAGCTTTCTTT. Its translation is CASSEEGGTEAFF.

The V call is TRBV5-4, the J call TRBJ2-1, with 8 bases fitting TRBD1. V lost 0 bases, J lost 7 bases, and 6 bases stayed unmatched. The germline V gene has CDR1 SGHNT and CDR2 YYREEE (reference sequence). The CDR3 sequence is 15 residues long. The CDR3 DNA reads TGTGCCAGCAGCTTGGTTGGACAGGGTATAAATGAGCAGTTCTTC. Its protein product is CASSLVGQGINEQFF.

The chain is built from TRBV28 and TRBJ2-7; a possible D gene is TRBD1 (5 bases). Per the germline V gene, CDR1 is MDHEN and CDR2 is SYDVKM. The CDR3 sequence is 12 residues long. Deletions cut 2 bases from V and 3 bases from J, with 5 bases between. The CDR3 sequence: CASSLRGYEQYF. The CDR3 coding sequence is TGTGCCAGCAGTTTAAGGGGCTACGAGCAGTACTTC.

This chain joins TRBV3-1 (or the pseudogene TRBV3-2) and TRBJ1-2, with 8 positions matching TRBD1. The V gene's germline CDR1 is LGHDT and CDR2 YNNKEL (reference sequence). V was clipped by 5 bases and J by 6 bases; unmatched bases: 5. The CDR3 runs 13 residues. The CDR3 sequence: CASSNRGANGYTF. The CDR3 DNA reads TGTGCCAGCAGCAACAGGGGGGCTAATGGCTACACCTTC.

V and J are TRBV6-5 and TRBJ1-1; D is undetermined. The germline V and J ends were trimmed by 0 bases and 10 bases, with 18 bases remaining between them. This CDR3 spans 15 amino acids. CDR1 and CDR2 from the germline V gene are MNHEY and SVGAGI. CDR3 DNA: TGTGCCAGCAGTTACTCCCGGGGAATCCGGCGGACAGCTTTCTTT. Its translation: CASSYSRGIRRTAFF.

This rearrangement joins TRBV7-9 to TRBJ2-2; 9 bases line up with TRBD1. Losses at the gene ends were 2 bases for V and 5 bases for J; bases not matched to a gene: 9. CDR3 length equals 17 residues. Per the germline V gene, CDR1 is SEHNR and CDR2 is FQNEAQ (reference sequence). As DNA, the CDR3 is TGTGCCAGCAGCTTACAACCCCGGGACAGGGATACCGGGGAGCTGTTTTTT. Translation: CASSLQPRDRDTGELFF.

The chain recombines TRBV9 with TRBJ2-1; no firm D call. Trimming removed 4 bases at V and 4 bases at J, with 12 bases between. This CDR3 spans 14 amino acids. Germline V gene data show CDR1 as SGDLS and CDR2 as YYNGEE. DNA for the CDR3: TGTGCCAGCAGCCCGACACAGTATTACAATGAGCAGTTCTTC. The encoded protein is CASSPTQYYNEQFF.

The table lists this clone with a count of one. V usage is TRBV28 and J usage is TRBJ2-3, with TRBD1 as a possible D gene (6 bases). Germline lookup yields CDR1 MDHEN and CDR2 SYDVKM. The CDR3 loop spans 14 amino acids. The V end was cut by 3 bases, the J end by 7 bases, with 14 bases between. The CDR3 DNA is TGTGCCAGCAGTTTCGGGGACATATCGAATACGCAGTATTTT. This gives the protein CASSFGDISNTQYF.

This clone was counted only a few times. The chain recombines TRBV24-1 with TRBJ2-7; TRBD1 matches 8 bases. The CDR3 totals 15 residues. J was trimmed by 0 bases and V by 3 bases; bases with no gene match: 3. The germline V gene has CDR1 KGHDR and CDR2 SFDVKD. This CDR3 is CATSDRQGPSYEQYF. CDR3 bases: TGTGCCACCAGTGATAGACAGGGGCCCTCCTACGAGCAGTACTTC.

The rearrangement uses TRBV28 and TRBJ2-5; D may be TRBD1 (5 bases). Trimming left V 6 bases short and J 7 bases short, with 15 bases between. CDR1 and CDR2 (germline): MDHEN, SYDVKM. This CDR3 has 13 amino acids. Here the CDR3 reads CASRIQGYGTQYF. DNA for the CDR3: TGTGCCAGCAGGATCCAGGGTTATGGGACCCAGTACTTC.

This chain links TRBV12-5 with TRBJ1-2; D is ambiguous. The ends were cut back, 7 bases at V and 8 bases at J, with 17 bases in the middle. Per the germline V gene, CDR1 is LGHNT and CDR2 is FRNRAP. This CDR3 has 13 amino acids. The CDR3 DNA reads as TGTGCTAGTGCGGGCAGTGGTACCGGAGGCTACACCTTC. This encodes CASAGSGTGGYTF.

The CDR3 DNA sequence: TGTGCCAGCAGTTACTCGTCAGGTTGGGCTTTCTTT. Translating gives CASSYSSGWAFF. The V gene is TRBV6-2 or TRBV6-3, the J gene TRBJ1-1; D is ambiguous. Trimming shortened V by 0 bases and J by 11 bases, and 10 bases separated the two germline ends. Germline CDR1 is MNHEY and CDR2 is SVGEGT. CDR3 length equals 12 residues.

The V and J genes are TRBV14 and TRBJ2-7; 10 bases map to TRBD1. The V gene's germline CDR1 is SGHDN and CDR2 FVKESK. The CDR3 consists of 17 residues. The junction had 9 bases not matched to a gene; V was cut back by 4 bases and J by 0 bases. The CDR3 DNA reads TGTGCCAGCAGCCCGTTTCGACAGGGGGCAAACTCCTACGAGCAGTACTTC. Amino acid sequence: CASSPFRQGANSYEQYF. Filled out from reference TRBV14 and TRBJ2-7, the complete variable domain reads EAGVTQFPSHSVIEKGQTVTLRCDPISGHDNLYWYRRVMGKEIKFLLHFVKESKQDESGMPNNRFLAERTGGTYSTLKVQPAELEDSGVYFCASSPFRQGANSYEQYFGPGTRLTVT.

This clone was seen a single time. This sequence joins TRBV12-3 or TRBV12-4 and TRBJ2-7; D remains unclear. V gave up 5 bases and J gave up 0 bases, with 2 bases separating them. The CDR3 length is 11 residues. The CDR3 loop is CASSASYEQYF. For the CDR3, the DNA is TGTGCCAGCAGTGCCTCCTACGAGCAGTACTTC.

About this clone: The sample holds other DNA sequences that translate to the same CDR3. This chain connects TRBV7-9 to TRBJ2-1, with a tentative D call TRBD2 (5 bases). V shed 3 bases and J shed 5 bases, with 8 bases lying between them. This CDR3 region has 13 residues. CDR1 SEHNR and CDR2 FQNEAQ come from the germline V gene (reference sequence). This CDR3 is CASSFSSNNEQFF. The CDR3, as DNA: TGTGCCAGCAGCTTCTCTAGCAACAATGAGCAGTTCTTC. The full variable domain, its missing parts supplied by reference TRBV7-9 and TRBJ2-1, is DTGVSQNPRHKITKRGQNVTFRCDPISEHNRLYWYRQTLGQGPEFLTYFQNEAQLEKSRLLSDRFSAERPKGSFSTLEIQRTEQGDSAMYLCASSFSSNNEQFFGPGTRLTVL.

The chain employs TRBV24-1 and TRBJ2-1; the D call may be TRBD1 or TRBD2 (6 bases each). V lost 7 bases to trimming and J lost 5 bases, with 20 bases between them. Germline V CDR1 and CDR2: KGHDR, SFDVKD. This CDR3 contains 16 residues. DNA for the CDR3: TGTGCCACCAGCCTTCGGGGGCCTTTCAAGGACAATGAGCAGTTCTTC. This translates into CATSLRGPFKDNEQFF.

This sequence joins TRBV28 and TRBJ1-5; D is possibly TRBD1 (6 bases). Trimming pared 3 bases from V and 6 bases from J, leaving 15 bases between. The CDR3 has 15 residues. In germline, CDR1 is MDHEN, CDR2 SYDVKM. The CDR3 region has the DNA TGTGCCAGCAGTTTCAGCCGCAGGGGCGGTCAGCCCCAGCATTTT. This sequence encodes CASSFSRRGGQPQHF.

This chain uses TRBV9 with TRBJ2-7; 9 bases are shared with TRBD1. This CDR3 contains 15 residues. With V trimmed by 0 bases and J by 2 bases, 3 bases remained unmatched. Germline V gives CDR1 SGDLS, CDR2 YYNGEE. CDR3 DNA: TGTGCCAGCAGCGTAGAAGGGACAGGGCCCTACGAGCAGTACTTC. The encoded protein is CASSVEGTGPYEQYF. Filled out from reference TRBV9 and TRBJ2-7, the complete variable domain reads DSGVTQTPKHLITATGQRVTLRCSPRSGDLSVYWYQQSLDQGLQFLIQYYNGEERAKGNILERFSAQQFPDLHSELNLSSLELGDSALYFCASSVEGTGPYEQYFGPGTRLTVT.